This TCR beta chain comes out of a study of human T cells and chemical hapten exposure (dated by TCRdb to the early 2020s). With respect to the entire study: Libraries were pooled for sequencing, and per-sample TCR yields varied mainly because of small differences in library volumes within the pool. The study tracked peripheral blood TCR repertoire changes in vivo during primary and secondary sensitization to the hapten diphenylcyclopropenone (DPC) in alopecia patients. Each blood RNA sample was used to sequence both TCR alpha and TCR beta chains. Summary of the overall study and its limitations: DPC sensitization did not change how many TCRs were above 1 in 1000 frequency, and no evidence was found of alterations in global repertoire structure. After repeated subsampling, changes were observed in the strength of the expansion versus patch-test correlation and in the threshold at which the correlation became significant.

The time point label here, explained by the study, means: healthy volunteer bleed at 6 weeks. Unfractionated whole blood was collected in Tempus Blood RNA tubes, and total RNA was extracted from that blood. Five or six healthy volunteers were used as TCR sequencing controls and were bled at day 0, 2 weeks and 6 weeks. The library was prepared using RACE. Sequencer: NextSeq 500. During library preparation, unique molecular identifiers were attached to individual cDNA molecules so that TCRs could be counted in a quantitative, reproducible way. The published analysis was carried out like this. A median of about 100,000 TCRs per sample was observed, with a range of roughly 23,224 to 750,000. The Decombinator software suite was used to annotate the V, J and CDR3 of the TCR reads. For PS versus PT1 abundance plots, all samples were subsampled to the same number of TCRs (28,000). TCRs were defined as expanded if absent before sensitization and observed at least eight times at the 2-week time point. TCRdb redid the processing of the public reads, applying fastp at Q25 and MiXCR, and retained in-frame beta chains. Rows are combined by CDR3 protein, so each entry shows the most common genes and DNA. The V and J calls were not made by the authors but by TCRdb's processing. For this sample the table gives approximately 81,000 distinct CDR3 sequences, of which about 8.6% were detected only once. Jointly, the top ten make up around 1.6% of the sample.

Notes on this clonotype: Its recognized antigen is unknown. No base quality values were provided; no much bigger clone lies one nucleotide off.

The junction shows trimming of 1 base on V and 3 bases on J, plus 11 bases between the germline ends. Including the terminal cysteine and phenylalanine, the CDR3 comprises 14 residues. The DNA shown is the 42-base CDR3, in frame from base 1. CDR1 DFQATT and CDR2 SNEGSKA were looked up in the germline V gene (reference sequence). Sequencing input: whole blood. This chain joins TRBV20-1 to TRBJ2-3; matching of 5 bases hints at TRBD1 as the D gene. The receptor comes from a male donor in good health. Some clones in this sample may be carry-over from other donors' samples. The CDR3 in this case is CSARAPTATDTQYF. Read as DNA, the sequence is TGCAGTGCTAGAGCTCCGACAGCTACAGATACGCAGTATTTT.